These 21 T cell receptor beta chains share one sample of origin, sequenced in a study of blood T cell repertoires in COVID-19. TCRdb's table, derived via immunoSEQ multiplex PCR, lists solely in-frame clones and lacks some. The data show 250,000 or so clones, around 90% seen once. Sequencing input: peripheral blood. The receptors originated from a woman aged 60-70 years with COVID-19, enrolled during active disease.

The chain employs TRBV6-6 and TRBJ2-2; D gene ambiguous. CDR1 and CDR2 from the germline V gene are MNHNY and SVGAGI (reference sequence). The ends were cut back, 7 bases at V and 3 bases at J, with 6 bases in the middle. The CDR3 loop spans 12 amino acids. CDR3 bases: TGTGCCAGCAACCTATACACCGGGGAGCTGTTTTTT. This encodes CASNLYTGELFF.

This clone was observed a single time. This sequence joins TRBV10-3 and TRBJ1-3; 9 bases map to TRBD1. The V segment lost 7 bases and the J segment 0 bases; nucleotides outside the gene matches: 4. CDR1 and CDR2 from the germline V gene are ENHRY and SYGVKD. This CDR3 contains 15 residues. CDR3 region: CAITRQGDSGNTIYF. The CDR3, as DNA: TGTGCCATCACCAGACAGGGGGACTCTGGAAACACCATATATTTT.

The chain recombines TRBV19 with TRBJ1-2; D gene unclear. This CDR3 has 15 amino acids. In germline, CDR1 is LNHDA, CDR2 SQIVND (reference sequence). With 5 bases removed from V and 5 bases from J, the gap between germline ends came to 18 bases. The CDR3 is CASSPTERAIYGYTF. For the CDR3, the DNA is TGTGCCAGTAGTCCGACCGAGCGGGCGATATATGGCTACACCTTC.

The chain combines TRBV7-2 with TRBJ2-2, with TRBD2 identical over 8 bases. This CDR3 is 13 amino acids long. Germline loops: CDR1 SGHTA, CDR2 FQGNSA. V gave up 4 bases and J gave up 7 bases; unmatched junction bases: 2. The CDR3 loop is CASSSGGHGELFF. The CDR3 bases are TGTGCCAGCAGCTCGGGGGGGCACGGGGAGCTGTTTTTT.

This rearrangement joins TRBV6-1 to TRBJ1-6; D remains unclear. Per the germline V gene, CDR1 is MNHNS and CDR2 is SASEGT. This CDR3 comprises 17 residues. The V end lost 2 bases, the J end lost 9 bases, and 20 bases lay between the germline ends. The CDR3 nucleotides are TGTGCCAGCAGTGAATTGGCAGGAGGGTCAGCGGGTTCACCCCTCCACTTT. This codes for CASSELAGGSAGSPLHF.

This chain joins TRBV3-1 (or the pseudogene TRBV3-2) and TRBJ1-3, with D hard to call. V lost 3 bases and J 0 bases, leaving 21 bases between the germline ends. Germline CDR1 and CDR2: LGHDT and YNNKEL (reference sequence). The CDR3 sequence is 19 residues long. The CDR3 here is CASSHATLAGGVSGNTIYF. DNA of the CDR3: TGTGCCAGCAGCCACGCGACACTGGCGGGTGGCGTCTCTGGAAACACCATATATTTT.

V is TRBV9 and J is TRBJ1-2; maybe TRBD1 (6 bases). From germline, CDR1 is SGDLS and CDR2 YYNGEE. CDR3 size: 13 residues. V lost 3 bases to trimming and J lost 5 bases, with 11 bases between them. For the CDR3, the DNA is TGTGCCAGCAGCGCAAAACAGGGTTATGGCTACACCTTC. The encoded protein is CASSAKQGYGYTF.

This chain joins TRBV7-2 and TRBJ2-7; TRBD1 matches at 12 bases. The V gene's germline CDR1 is SGHTA and CDR2 FQGNSA. This CDR3 is 15 amino acids long. J gave up 6 bases and V 5 bases, and 8 bases lay outside the gene matches. CDR3 sequence (DNA): TGTGCCAGCAGCACCCCCGGGACAGGGGGCTTCGAGCAGTACTTC. This sequence encodes CASSTPGTGGFEQYF.

The rearrangement joins TRBV4-2 to TRBJ1-5; possible D gene TRBD1, 5 bases. CDR3 length equals 15 residues. Per the germline V gene, CDR1 is LGHNA and CDR2 is YNFKEQ. The V end lost 0 bases, the J end lost 0 bases, and 6 bases lay between the germline ends. CDR3 sequence (DNA): TGTGCCAGCAGCCAAGAAGACAGTAGCAATCAGCCCCAGCATTTT. This gives the protein CASSQEDSSNQPQHF.

V gene TRBV5-6 combines with J gene TRBJ2-3; 9 bases agree with TRBD1. This CDR3 region has 14 residues. The V gene end was trimmed by 4 bases and the J gene end by 5 bases; junction bases not matched to a gene: 5. Germline values: CDR1 SGHDT, CDR2 YYEEEE. The CDR3 coding sequence is TGTGCCAGCAGCCTACAGGGGGCGGGAGATACGCAGTATTTT. This gives the protein CASSLQGAGDTQYF.

This sequence joins TRBV11-3 and TRBJ2-1; D not resolved. The CDR3 is 15 amino acids. Germline V lookup: CDR1 SGHNT, CDR2 YENEEA. Trimming removed 0 bases from V and 0 bases from J, with 6 bases in between. As DNA, the CDR3 is TGTGCCAGCAGCTTAGAGGTGAGCTCCTACAATGAGCAGTTCTTC. This codes for CASSLEVSSYNEQFF.

The V call is TRBV7-8, the J call TRBJ1-2; 8 bases map to TRBD1. The CDR3 loop spans 12 amino acids. After removal of 5 bases from V and 8 bases from J, the junction contained 4 bases not matched to a gene. Germline V CDR1 and CDR2: SGHVS, FQNEAQ. The CDR3 reads CASSPDRDGYTF. DNA for the CDR3: TGTGCCAGCAGCCCGGACAGGGACGGCTACACCTTC.

CDR3 residues: CASSLIGTGGETQYF. As DNA, the CDR3 is TGTGCCAGCAGCTTAATAGGGACAGGGGGAGAGACCCAGTACTTC. The gene calls are TRBV5-6 and TRBJ2-5; TRBD1 aligns across 11 bases. The CDR3 is made up of 15 amino acids. Germline V CDR1 and CDR2: SGHDT, YYEEEE. V gave up 2 bases and J gave up 4 bases; unmatched junction bases: 4.

The chain carries TRBV19 and TRBJ1-3; D uncertain. This CDR3 has 15 residues. The V gene lost 2 bases and the J gene lost 0 bases, with 8 bases spanning the gap. Germline V gene sequence: CDR1 LNHDA, CDR2 SQIVND (reference sequence). The CDR3 nucleotides read TGTGCCAGTAGTATAAGCAGGAACTCTGGAAACACCATATATTTT. Its translation is CASSISRNSGNTIYF.

The chain joins TRBV2 to TRBJ1-5, with D tentatively TRBD1 (6 bases). Per the germline V gene, CDR1 is SNHLY and CDR2 is FYNNEI. The CDR3 runs to 15 residues. V dropped 2 bases and J dropped 0 bases, with 8 bases sitting between them. For the CDR3, the DNA is TGTGCCAGCAGTGAAAGGGGGTATAGCAATCAGCCCCAGCATTTT. Protein product: CASSERGYSNQPQHF.

The V gene is TRBV7-2, the J gene TRBJ2-7; 9 bases map to TRBD1. Germline V CDR1 and CDR2: SGHTA, FQGNSA. The V segment lost 4 bases and the J segment 2 bases; nucleotides outside the gene matches: 3. The CDR3 is 14 residues long. The CDR3 sequence: CASSWGTGTYEQYF. The CDR3 region has the DNA TGTGCCAGCAGCTGGGGGACAGGGACCTACGAGCAGTACTTC.

The chain combines TRBV29-1 with TRBJ1-2, with a tentative D call TRBD1 (5 bases). This CDR3 has 15 residues. The germline V gene has CDR1 SQVTM and CDR2 ANQGSEA. The ends were cut back, 0 bases at V and 3 bases at J, with 14 bases in the middle. The CDR3 DNA reads as TGCAGCGTTGAAGATCGACGAGGAGGGGACTATGGCTACACCTTC. Amino acid sequence: CSVEDRRGGDYGYTF.

V and J are TRBV10-3 and TRBJ2-5, with TRBD2 matching over 15 bases. CDR3 size: 17 residues. V gave up 5 bases and J gave up 5 bases; unmatched junction bases: 9. From germline, CDR1 is ENHRY and CDR2 SYGVKD. CDR3 region: CAISSTLGLAGGETQYF. The DNA for the CDR3 is TGTGCCATCAGTTCCACCTTAGGACTAGCGGGGGGGGAGACCCAGTACTTC.

The chain is built from TRBV9 and TRBJ2-1; D may be TRBD1 (6 bases). There are 15 residues in the CDR3. Germline V gene lookup returns CDR1 SGDLS and CDR2 YYNGEE. The germline V and J ends were trimmed by 5 bases and 0 bases, with 12 bases remaining between them. Written as DNA, the CDR3 is TGTGCCAGCAGTGGTGACAGGAGCTCCTACAATGAGCAGTTCTTC. Translating gives CASSGDRSSYNEQFF.

This clone appeared once. The chain uses TRBV6-6 and TRBJ1-5, with D unclear. The CDR3 is 15 residues long. Between the trimmed V and J ends, which lost 2 bases and 0 bases, there was a span of 8 bases. Per germline, CDR1 MNHNY and CDR2 SVGAGI (reference sequence). CDR3 nucleotide sequence: TGTGCCAGCAGTTACAGTCAGGATAGCAATCAGCCCCAGCATTTT. Its protein product is CASSYSQDSNQPQHF.

The CDR3 is CASSPAPGLMNTEAFF. Here the CDR3 DNA reads TGTGCCAGCAGCCCCGCGCCCGGACTGATGAACACTGAAGCTTTCTTT. The genes are TRBV7-3 and TRBJ1-1; D ambiguous. The CDR3 extends over 16 amino acids. V was pared by 5 bases and J by 0 bases, with 16 bases between. Germline CDR1 is SGHTA and CDR2 is FQGTGA.